Presented here are 25 T cell receptor beta chains from one specimen sequenced in a study of T cells in localized non-small cell lung cancer. TCRdb's copy holds only in-frame clones and misses some; the assay was immunoSEQ multiplex PCR. The data show 65,000 to 95,000 clones, with 80% seen just once and about 19% held by the top ten. The specimen was PBMCs, collected before any cancer treatment. The receptors come from a man between 40 and 69 years old with stage II squamous cell lung carcinoma.

The chain has TRBV7-8 and TRBJ1-5, with D maybe TRBD1 (5 bases). The CDR3 totals 15 residues. Germline V gives CDR1 SGHVS, CDR2 FQNEAQ. V lost 3 bases to trimming and J lost 2 bases, with 11 bases between them. The CDR3 DNA is TGTGCCAGCAGCTTCTCGGGGGGAGGCAATCAGCCCCAGCATTTT. Translation gives CASSFSGGGNQPQHF. Combining the CDR3 with reference TRBV7-8 and TRBJ1-5 gives the whole variable domain GAGVSQSPRYKVAKRGQDVALRCDPISGHVSLFWYQQALGQGPEFLTYFQNEAQLDKSGLPSDRFFAERPEGSVSTLKIQRTQQEDSAVYLCASSFSGGGNQPQHFGDGTRLSIL.

V is TRBV7-9 and J is TRBJ1-4; the match to TRBD1 covers 7 bases. V shed 2 bases and J 8 bases; nucleotides not matched to a gene: 5. The CDR3 is 14 residues long. In germline, CDR1 is SEHNR, CDR2 FQNEAQ (reference sequence). The CDR3 sequence is CASSLKGAGEKLFF. The CDR3 DNA follows: TGTGCCAGCAGCTTAAAGGGGGCGGGAGAAAAACTGTTTTTT. The variable domain in full, completed from reference TRBV7-9 and TRBJ1-4, reads DTGVSQNPRHKITKRGQNVTFRCDPISEHNRLYWYRQTLGQGPEFLTYFQNEAQLEKSRLLSDRFSAERPKGSFSTLEIQRTEQGDSAMYLCASSLKGAGEKLFFGSGTQLSVL.

The chain joins TRBV2 to TRBJ2-2; TRBD2 matches at 10 bases. V was clipped by 3 bases and J by 3 bases; unmatched bases: 4. The CDR3 has 16 amino acids. CDR1 and CDR2 from the germline V gene are SNHLY and FYNNEI. The CDR3 loop is CASSDEGLAYTGELFF. As DNA, the CDR3 is TGTGCCAGCAGTGATGAGGGACTAGCGTACACCGGGGAGCTGTTTTTT.

CDR3 in DNA: TGTGCCAGCAGACCCGGCGCGGACAGCTACAATGAGCAGTTCTTC. As protein: CASRPGADSYNEQFF. The rearrangement joins TRBV6-5 to TRBJ2-1; perhaps TRBD1 as D (6 bases). The V end was cut by 6 bases, the J end by 3 bases, with 15 bases between. The V gene's germline CDR1 is MNHEY and CDR2 SVGAGI. The CDR3 is 15 residues long.

The chain carries TRBV7-3 and TRBJ2-5; maybe TRBD2 (6 bases). Trimming stripped 5 bases from V and 2 bases from J, with 9 bases between. CDR1 and CDR2 from the germline V gene are SGHTA and FQGTGA. CDR3 size: 13 residues. The chain's CDR3 is CASSRGLQETQYF. DNA of the CDR3: TGTGCCAGCAGCCGGGGACTTCAAGAGACCCAGTACTTC.

The chain has TRBV18 and TRBJ2-3, with a possible D match to TRBD1 (6 bases). CDR3 length: 17 amino acids. V dropped 2 bases and J dropped 0 bases, with 15 bases sitting between them. Germline V CDR1 and CDR2: KGHSH, LQKENI. CDR3 bases: TGTGCCAGCTCACCAATTGTTCAGGGGCGTAGCACAGATACGCAGTATTTT. Encoded protein: CASSPIVQGRSTDTQYF.

The chain combines TRBV5-4 with TRBJ2-5; D is possibly TRBD2 (5 bases). V was pared by 4 bases and J by 4 bases, with 14 bases between. The CDR3 is made up of 14 amino acids. Germline CDR1 SGHNT, CDR2 YYREEE (reference sequence). CDR3 sequence: CASSPAPAGETQYF. CDR3 bases: TGTGCCAGCAGCCCCGCGCCCGCGGGAGAGACCCAGTACTTC.

The chain couples TRBV4-1 to TRBJ2-1; TRBD2 matches 7 bases. J gave up 3 bases and V 0 bases, and 5 bases lay outside the gene matches. Germline V gene sequence: CDR1 MGHRA, CDR2 YSYEKL. The CDR3 has 16 amino acids. CDR3 nucleotides: TGCGCCAGCAGCCAAGATCGCGGGAGAAGCTACAATGAGCAGTTCTTC. It is translated as CASSQDRGRSYNEQFF.

The count of this clone is one. The chain carries TRBV10-2 and TRBJ2-1; D is possibly TRBD2 (5 bases). V lost 7 bases and J 6 bases, leaving 7 bases between the germline ends. Germline CDR1 is WSHSY and CDR2 is SAAADI. The CDR3 runs to 11 residues. The CDR3 nucleotides read TGCGCCAGCACCGAGGGCAATGAGCAGTTCTTC. It yields the protein CASTEGNEQFF.

The gene calls are TRBV7-6 and TRBJ2-7; 7 bases match TRBD1. The CDR3 length is 14 residues. The germline V gene encodes CDR1 SGHVS and CDR2 FNYEAQ. Unmatched junction bases numbered 5, after V lost 3 bases and J lost 3 bases. DNA of the CDR3: TGTGCCAGCAGCTTGGGGGACAGCCTCTACGAGCAGTACTTC. Its protein product is CASSLGDSLYEQYF.

The rearrangement uses TRBV27 and TRBJ1-5; 8 bases are shared with TRBD1. CDR3 size: 16 residues. Losses at the gene ends were 4 bases for V and 0 bases for J; bases not matched to a gene: 5. From germline, CDR1 is MNHEY and CDR2 SMNVEV (reference sequence). DNA of the CDR3: TGTGCCAGCAGTTCCGGGACAGGCGGTAGCAATCAGCCCCAGCATTTT. Its translation: CASSSGTGGSNQPQHF.

V is TRBV5-1 and J is TRBJ2-1; D assignment may be TRBD1 or TRBD2 (6 bases each). Germline-derived CDR1 and CDR2 are SGHRS and YFSETQ. The V and J ends lost 2 bases and 7 bases respectively, with 10 bases between them. There are 13 residues in the CDR3. The CDR3 here is CASSFPGANEQFF. The CDR3 nucleotides are TGCGCCAGCAGCTTCCCGGGGGCGAATGAGCAGTTCTTC.

J is TRBJ2-1 and V is TRBV10-2; 12 bases are a match to TRBD2. Germline CDR1 is WSHSY and CDR2 is SAAADI. V lost 3 bases and J lost 8; bases outside the gene matches: 8. The CDR3 extends over 16 amino acids. The CDR3: CASSDRSSGRVDEQFF. CDR3 nucleotides: TGCGCCAGCAGTGATAGGTCTAGCGGGAGGGTAGATGAGCAGTTCTTC.

The gene calls are TRBV7-9 and TRBJ1-4; D call uncertain. The CDR3 is 14 amino acids. CDR1 SEHNR and CDR2 FQNEAQ come from the germline V gene (reference sequence). Trimming removed 3 bases at V and 8 bases at J, with 13 bases between. Here the CDR3 reads CASSFEGGGEKLFF. The CDR3 bases are TGTGCCAGCAGCTTCGAGGGAGGAGGAGAAAAACTGTTTTTT. The full variable domain, rest sourced from reference TRBV7-9 and TRBJ1-4, is DTGVSQNPRHKITKRGQNVTFRCDPISEHNRLYWYRQTLGQGPEFLTYFQNEAQLEKSRLLSDRFSAERPKGSFSTLEIQRTEQGDSAMYLCASSFEGGGEKLFFGSGTQLSVL.

The chain couples TRBV7-3 to TRBJ1-1; D is uncertain. Looked up from germline, CDR1 is SGHTA and CDR2 is FQGTGA. The CDR3 runs to 15 residues. V lost 2 bases and J 1 base, leaving 11 bases between the germline ends. Written as DNA, the CDR3 is TGTGCCAGCAGCTTACTGGATTCAGCGAACACTGAAGCTTTCTTT. The encoded protein is CASSLLDSANTEAFF.

The rearrangement uses TRBV28 and TRBJ1-3; TRBD1 is a possible D gene (6 bases). This CDR3 region has 15 residues. The germline V and J ends were trimmed by 2 bases and 2 bases, with 10 bases remaining between them. Germline V gene lookup returns CDR1 MDHEN and CDR2 SYDVKM. CDR3 loop: CASSLHTGTGNTIYF. CDR3 coding DNA: TGTGCCAGCAGTTTACATACAGGGACTGGAAACACCATATATTTT.

The V call is TRBV5-6, the J call TRBJ1-2; perhaps TRBD1 as D (5 bases). Between the trimmed V and J ends, which lost 2 bases and 6 bases, there was a span of 11 bases. This CDR3 has 13 residues. Germline values: CDR1 SGHDT, CDR2 YYEEEE. CDR3 sequence reads: CASSFVRGDGYTF. CDR3 in DNA: TGTGCCAGCAGCTTTGTGAGAGGGGATGGCTACACCTTC. Variable domain in full (rest from reference TRBV5-6 and TRBJ1-2): DAGVTQSPTHLIKTRGQQVTLRCSPKSGHDTVSWYQQALGQGPQFIFQYYEEEERQRGNFPDRFSGHQFPNYSSELNVNALLLGDSALYLCASSFVRGDGYTFGSGTRLTVV.

V gene TRBV7-9 combines with J gene TRBJ1-2; 10 bases map to TRBD1. The germline CDR1 and CDR2 sequences are SEHNR and FQNEAQ (reference sequence). This CDR3 is 15 amino acids long. V was clipped by 4 bases and J by 4 bases; unmatched bases: 6. The CDR3 DNA sequence: TGTGCCAGCAGCTCCCTGCGGACAGGGGGCTATGGCTACACCTTC. It specifies CASSSLRTGGYGYTF.

The chain combines TRBV6-5 with TRBJ2-1; 10 bases agree with TRBD2. V shed 6 bases and J 6 bases; nucleotides not matched to a gene: 5. The CDR3 is made up of 14 amino acids. Germline V gene data show CDR1 as MNHEY and CDR2 as SVGAGI. CDR3 loop: CASRPGLAFNEQFF. The CDR3 region has the DNA TGTGCCAGCAGGCCGGGACTAGCGTTCAATGAGCAGTTCTTC.

This clone came up once. The V gene is TRBV6-1, the J gene TRBJ1-1, with TRBD1 as a possible D gene (6 bases). This CDR3 is 16 amino acids long. The germline V and J ends were trimmed by 4 bases and 3 bases, with 18 bases remaining between them. CDR1 MNHNS and CDR2 SASEGT come from the germline V gene. CDR3 DNA: TGTGCCAGCAGTGTTCAGTCAGGGAAGGGGGACACTGAAGCTTTCTTT. Protein sequence: CASSVQSGKGDTEAFF.

The V call is TRBV28, the J call TRBJ1-5; weak D call: TRBD1 (5 bases). This CDR3 is 14 amino acids long. The V gene's germline CDR1 is MDHEN and CDR2 SYDVKM. V gave up 8 bases and J gave up 7 bases, with 18 bases separating them. CDR3 loop: CASGTGTLVQPQHF. CDR3 bases: TGTGCCAGCGGTACCGGGACCTTGGTGCAGCCCCAGCATTTT. The full variable domain, rest sourced from reference TRBV28 and TRBJ1-5, is DVKVTQSSRYLVKRTGEKVFLECVQDMDHENMFWYRQDPGLGLRLIYFSYDVKMKEKGDIPEGYSVSREKKERFSLILESASTNQTSMYLCASGTGTLVQPQHFGDGTRLSIL.

This chain uses TRBV5-1 with TRBJ1-2; 10 nucleotides line up with TRBD1. Germline V gene sequence: CDR1 SGHRS, CDR2 YFSETQ. Trimming removed 4 bases from V and 5 bases from J; junction bases left unmatched: 5. The CDR3 is 14 amino acids. The CDR3 region is CASSPRTGGYGYTF. In nucleotides, the CDR3 is TGCGCCAGCAGCCCTAGGACAGGGGGGTATGGCTACACCTTC.

The sample holds a few counts of this clone. The chain links TRBV28 to TRBJ2-3; maybe TRBD2 (5 bases). With 7 bases removed from V and 8 bases from J, the gap between germline ends came to 13 bases. CDR3 length equals 12 residues. Germline CDR1 reads MDHEN; CDR2 reads SYDVKM. The CDR3 DNA sequence: TGTGCCAGCACCCCGCCCCGGGGTACGCAGTATTTT. Translated, it gives CASTPPRGTQYF.

V is TRBV18 and J is TRBJ1-5; TRBD1 might be the D (6 bases). Germline V gene data show CDR1 as KGHSH and CDR2 as LQKENI. This CDR3 has 15 residues. The V gene lost 5 bases and the J gene lost 2 bases, with 13 bases spanning the gap. CDR3 nucleotide sequence: TGTGCCAGCTCATCAGGGGATGCGGGCAATCAGCCCCAGCATTTT. It specifies CASSSGDAGNQPQHF.

This chain connects TRBV7-8 to TRBJ2-7, with a tentative D call TRBD1 (6 bases). Germline V gives CDR1 SGHVS, CDR2 FQNEAQ. CDR3 size: 14 residues. V shed 4 bases and J shed 2 bases, with 12 bases lying between them. In DNA form, the CDR3 reads TGTGCCAGCAGCTACAGGGTCGGAACCTACGAGCAGTACTTC. Residues: CASSYRVGTYEQYF.